This T cell receptor beta chain was captured by sequencing in a study of cytomegalovirus exposure and HLA in healthy donors (dated by TCRdb to about 2017). Context from the whole study: An earlier analysis of 587 of the donors reported 276 Gb of sequence data and 90 million to 120 million unique TCR beta sequences obtained from 180 million or so T cells. Rather than drawing on any new phenotypic data, the later analysis identified candidate immune exposures from TCR beta sequences and the way those sequences occurred across donors. To predict cytomegalovirus infection status, the study brought together high-throughput TCR immunosequencing, statistical association of individual TCRs with disease status, and machine learning. A later analysis re-analyzed previously published TCR beta repertoires from roughly 690 donors and added high-resolution HLA genotyping to study TCR occurrence patterns. Across some 400 genotyped donors of the cohort, an average of approximately 220,000 unique TCR beta nucleotide sequences per donor were sequenced, and around 20% of those sequences were non-productive. An early release covering some 640 HLA-typed donors comprised about 300 gigabases of sequencing data and about 90 million unique TCR sequences. A handful of DR-DQ haplotypes were treated as single units for association and clustering because of strong linkage in the cohort. Of the 300 to 450 genotyped donors, 81% were placed in the genetic ancestry cluster associated with self-reported Caucasian donors. In a later genetic analysis, genome-wide SNP genotypes for about three fifths of the roughly 670 donors were used, and that subset was treated as a discovery cohort. The number of donors typed differed by locus, with roughly 629-640 for A, B, C, DRB1 and DQB1, around 500 for DQA1, about 610 for DPA1, and about 450 for DPB1. HLA typing included class I and class II loci at four-digit resolution. The aim of the study was to test whether cataloging public T cell receptors could identify signatures of past pathogen exposure. A separate validation cohort of 100 to 150 different subjects was used in addition to the roughly 720-subject first cohort. The study profiled the T cell repertoires of some 610 subjects by immunosequencing and related them to cytomegalovirus serostatus. An earlier analysis of 450 to 750 of the donors used high-throughput TCR beta sequencing to judge whether each TCR beta V gene segment behaved as functional or pseudogenic. Alongside the repertoire data, information on donor age, sex, ethnicity and CMV serostatus was compiled. All discovery cohort repertoires had been generated using a single sequencing platform. Findings and caveats that apply to the study as a whole: At a false discovery rate of 0.05, a later analysis linked 16,951 TCR beta sequences to specific HLA alleles. In a later genetic analysis, fewer N-insertions in productive TCRs were reported among donors in an Asian-associated ancestry cluster than the roughly 700-donor mean. Over 15 rarely observed V segments, including chromosome 9 orphons, were excluded from the earlier analysis of a few hundred of the donors because counts were too low. In both the original and validation cohorts, the classifier was reported to diagnose cytomegalovirus status with high specificity and sensitivity. Because HLA typing was missing for some donors at each locus, association tests included only the typed subset. V-gene and J-gene trimming of TCR beta chains was associated with a missense DCLRE1C variant in a later genetic analysis, and the association was replicated in an independent cohort. In vitro tests confirmed that a few of the cytomegalovirus-associated TCR beta chains recognize cytomegalovirus antigens. The study gave a list of 150 to 200 TCR beta chains associated with cytomegalovirus. Some IMGT-functional V segments, including TRBV6-2 and TRBV6-3, could not be told apart with the 87-base-pair reads, so those segments were excluded. A further reported finding was that TCR beta sequences accurately predicted the HLA-A and HLA-B alleles for most subjects in the first cohort. A cluster of highly shared sequence variants was judged likely to represent a technical artifact of the sequencing pipeline. While some public TCRs were present in many individuals, most TCR sequences turned up only very rarely across donors. Sequencing depth was assumed to be roughly uniform across donors in the presence/absence analyses, though that assumption may not hold. For the cohort, immune exposure information was limited to CMV serostatus. A later analysis found that HLA-associated TCR beta chains were more clonally expanded and had lower generation probabilities than equally common non-associated chains. When HLA alleles, especially DR and DQ, strongly co-occurred, TCR associations were difficult to assign to individual alleles. The cohort was sequenced for TCR beta chains only, and without alpha or paired-chain data the features that could be detected were limited. The authors suggested that the approach could potentially be extended to other disease states and immunological phenotypes. Several of the top co-occurrence clusters appeared to be linked to parvovirus B19, influenza, CMV and Epstein-Barr virus, according to a later analysis. In a later analysis, TCR association rates were found to vary across HLA loci, with the most associated TCRs seen for DRB1 alleles and the fewest for HLA-C alleles. An earlier analysis of approximately 590 of the donors showed that most TCR beta V segments appeared in productive rearrangements either about 87% or about 30% of the time, which broadly matched IMGT annotations. Correlated functional status among segregating V segments might reflect linkage disequilibrium, but an unknown experimental factor could not be ruled out. A later analysis found that most CMV-associated TCR beta chains appeared HLA-restricted, with HLA associations seemingly driven largely by CMV exposure.

In total, 666 healthy bone marrow donors made up the cohort. At the time of sampling, every cohort member was nominally healthy, though immune exposures that went unrecorded were likely present. The donor tested CMV seropositive and was one of the 289 seropositive cohort members. A peripheral blood sample was collected from each donor, and TCR beta sequencing was performed on peripheral blood mononuclear cells. The Qiagen DNeasy Blood Extraction Kit was used to extract genomic DNA from the blood cell samples. On this clone itself: No antigen is known for it. No much larger clone exists at a distance of one base, and base qualities are not known.

From a lookup of the germline V gene (reference sequence), CDR1 and CDR2 are GTSNPN and SVGIG. The CDR3 runs 15 amino acids, cysteine and phenylalanine included. The retained sequence is limited to the CDR3, 45 bases, with the frame set at the first base. V loses 2 bases, J loses 4 bases, and the germline ends lie 17 bases apart. Libraries were constructed by the immunoSEQ multiplex PCR assay. For the multiplex PCR, a mixture combining 60 forward primers for TCR Vbeta segments and 13 reverse primers for TCR Jbeta segments was used. A multiplex PCR assay on genomic DNA amplified the CDR3 region of rearranged TCR beta genes. Amplified TCR beta libraries were sequenced as 87-base-pair reads on the Illumina HiSeq System. The original pipeline was this. Across the 670 or so repertoires, a later analysis counted tens of millions of unique TCR beta chains, some 11 million of which were shared by at least two donors. A nearest-neighbor algorithm error-corrected the raw reads and collapsed the reads into unique sequences, merging closely related sequences to remove PCR and sequencing errors. To assign V, D and J gene segments, CDR3 sequences were aligned to IMGT reference sequences. For a sequence to be retained, a match of at least six nucleotides to both a V gene segment and a J gene segment was required. A rearrangement was called productive if the CDR3 had no stop codons and remained in frame with V and J, and every other rearrangement was called non-productive. CDR3 was defined by IMGT convention, running from the second conserved V-encoded cysteine to the conserved J-encoded phenylalanine. Sequences without an unambiguous match to a single V gene segment were excluded from the earlier analysis of approximately 560 of the donors. An earlier analysis of about 590 of the donors classified V segments as functional when productive rearrangements were above 56.7% and as segregating when the standard deviation between donors was above 5%. A statistical classification framework was developed to diagnose cytomegalovirus status using the catalog of TCR beta chain sequences. V and J gene assignment, in a later analysis, came from comparing TCR nucleotide sequences with IMGT/GENE-DB human TR gene sequences. Using the TCRdist pipeline, a later analysis assigned CDR3 sequences along with most-parsimonious VDJ recombination scenarios. In a later analysis, each TCR beta chain was defined by its CDR3 amino acid sequence together with its V-gene family, and reads without a unique V-gene family were excluded. A later analysis removed several hundred highly shared, low-generation-probability nucleotide sequences to deal with suspected cross-contamination and a sequencing artifact. In a later analysis, a clonal expansion index was calculated for each public chain from normalized within-repertoire ranks of inferred template counts. Generation probabilities in a later analysis came from a VDJ recombination model fitted to out-of-frame rearrangements, and those results were checked against IGoR. In a later analysis, TCR-TCR, TCR-HLA and TCR-CMV co-occurrence was scored with hypergeometric tests, and a repertoire-size bias correction was applied to TCR pairs. False discovery rates were estimated in a later analysis by permuting HLA or CMV assignments 20 times. In a later analysis, co-occurring TCRs were grouped using DBSCAN, and TCRdist sequence similarity was added for clustering within HLA-allele-positive subsets. Co-occurrence clustering excluded repertoires with fewer than 30,000 or more than 120,000 public chains, plus five with anomalous nucleotide sharing. TCRdb took this table from immuneACCESS and kept in-frame rearrangements with V and J called. Such tables lack part of the clones; where checked against another copy, unresolved V genes explain under half of the gap, and the rest is unexplained. V and J calls and clone size follow that table, whereas D and trimming were derived from the DNA. The sample has about 190,000 clones on record, 70% to 80% of them singletons. The biggest ten clones account for roughly 14% of the sample.

The rearranged segments are TRBV30 and TRBJ1-2, with the D gene too uncertain to name. The sequenced sample was PBMCs. This receptor was identified in a woman between 25 and 40 years old in good health and CMV-seropositive. The bases are TGTGCCTGGAGTACGGGCCTATCTCTAGCCTATGGCTACACCTTC. This encodes CAWSTGLSLAYGYTF.